This T cell receptor (beta chain) emerged from a study of Ad26.COV2.S vaccination and SARS-CoV-2 variants. Study-wide context: Once or twice, 56 days apart, Ad26.COV2.S was delivered intramuscularly. Whole-study findings and limits: Spike-specific responses of CD8+ and CD4+ T cells were reported to display substantial breadth after vaccination.

The treatment: about 20 received Ad26.COV2.S at low or high dose, single or two shots; several received placebo; per-sample allocation not given. Specimen acquisition occurred on day 63 following the initial vaccine or placebo injection. Here immunoSEQ multiplex PCR was the method, and the copy in TCRdb shows in-frame clones only, minus some. The sample lists approximately 420,000 clones; about 85% were seen once. Comments on this clone: The antigen remains undetermined.

The clonotype originates from a person between 18 and 60 years old who received the Ad26.COV2.S COVID-19 vaccine or a placebo. Source: peripheral blood, taken in a trial of Ad26.COV2.S vaccine versus placebo.

Written as DNA, the CDR3 is TGTGCCAGTAGTCCCCTCGAAGGTTACGAGCAGTACTTC. Translated, it gives CASSPLEGYEQYF. The genes are TRBV19 and TRBJ2-7, with D unclear. Germline V gives CDR1 LNHDA, CDR2 SQIVND (reference sequence). This CDR3 has 13 amino acids. Deletions cut 5 bases from V and 4 bases from J, with 12 bases between.